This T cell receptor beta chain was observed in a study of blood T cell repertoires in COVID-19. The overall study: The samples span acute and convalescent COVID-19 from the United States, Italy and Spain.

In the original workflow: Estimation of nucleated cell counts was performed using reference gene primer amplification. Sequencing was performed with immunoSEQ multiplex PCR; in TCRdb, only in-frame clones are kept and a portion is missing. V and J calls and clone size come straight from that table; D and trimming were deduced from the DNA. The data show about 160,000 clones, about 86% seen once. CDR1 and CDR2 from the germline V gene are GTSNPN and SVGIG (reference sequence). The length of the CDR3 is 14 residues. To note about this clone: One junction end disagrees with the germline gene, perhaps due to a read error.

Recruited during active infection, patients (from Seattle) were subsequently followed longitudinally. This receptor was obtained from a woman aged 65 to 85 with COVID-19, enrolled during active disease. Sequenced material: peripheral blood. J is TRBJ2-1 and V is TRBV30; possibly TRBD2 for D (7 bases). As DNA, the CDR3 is TGTGCCTGGAGTAGTGGGGGGGCGTGGAATGAGCAGCTCTTC. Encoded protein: CAWSSGGAWNEQLF.